This record covers a single T cell receptor beta chain. Here immunoSEQ multiplex PCR was the method, and the copy in TCRdb shows in-frame clones only, minus some. The sample table includes just under 10,000 clones. This sample stems from a study of synovial regulatory T cells in juvenile arthritis. The germline gives CDR1 LNHDA, CDR2 SQIVND (reference sequence). This CDR3 spans 15 amino acids. The record lacks a DNA sequence. This chain uses TRBV19 with TRBJ2-7; TCRdb gives TRBD1 as the D gene, but with no DNA this cannot be confirmed. Material for sequencing was Treg cells from blood. The subset: remaining (HLA-DR-negative) circulating blood Treg cells. The receptor comes from a donor aged 2-30 years with juvenile idiopathic arthritis. The CDR3 is CASRRQGSFSYEQYF.